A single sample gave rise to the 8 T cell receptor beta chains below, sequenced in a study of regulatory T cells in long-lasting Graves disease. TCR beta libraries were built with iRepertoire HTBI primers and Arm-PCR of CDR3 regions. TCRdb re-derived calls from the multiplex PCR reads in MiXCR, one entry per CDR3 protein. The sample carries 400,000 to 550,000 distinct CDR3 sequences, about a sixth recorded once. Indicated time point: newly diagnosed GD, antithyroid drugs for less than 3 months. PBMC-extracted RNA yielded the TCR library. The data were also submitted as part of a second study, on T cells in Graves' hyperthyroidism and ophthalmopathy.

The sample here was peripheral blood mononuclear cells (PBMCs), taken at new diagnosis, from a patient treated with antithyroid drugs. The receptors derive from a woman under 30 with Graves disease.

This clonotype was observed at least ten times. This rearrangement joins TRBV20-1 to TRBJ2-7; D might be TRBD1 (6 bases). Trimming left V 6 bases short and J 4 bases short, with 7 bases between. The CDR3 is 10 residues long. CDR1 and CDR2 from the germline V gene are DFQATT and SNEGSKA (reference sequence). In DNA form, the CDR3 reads TGCAGTGCGGGGGCGTACGAGCAGTACTTC. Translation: CSAGAYEQYF.

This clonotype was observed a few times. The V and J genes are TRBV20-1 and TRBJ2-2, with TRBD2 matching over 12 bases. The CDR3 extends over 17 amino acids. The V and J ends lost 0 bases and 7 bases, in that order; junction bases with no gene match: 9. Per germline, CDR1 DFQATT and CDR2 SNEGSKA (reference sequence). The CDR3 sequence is CSARDLRRLAGDGELFF. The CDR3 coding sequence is TGCAGTGCTAGAGATTTACGAAGACTAGCGGGAGACGGGGAGCTGTTTTTT.

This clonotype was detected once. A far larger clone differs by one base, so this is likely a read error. CDR3 sequence: CASSYDRVNNEQYF. CDR3 coding DNA: TGTGCCAGCAGTTACGACAGGGTTAACAATGAGCAGTACTTC. The rearrangement links TRBV2 to TRBJ2-4, with TRBD1 identical over 7 bases. This CDR3 is 14 amino acids long. With V trimmed by 5 bases and J by 13 bases, 14 bases remained unmatched. Per the germline V gene, CDR1 is SNHLY and CDR2 is FYNNEI.

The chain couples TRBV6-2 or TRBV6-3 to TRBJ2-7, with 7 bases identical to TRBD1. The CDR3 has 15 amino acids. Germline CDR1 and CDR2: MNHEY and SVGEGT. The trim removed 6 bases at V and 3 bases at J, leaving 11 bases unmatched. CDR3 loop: CASSRGQDSGYEQYF. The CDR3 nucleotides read TGTGCCAGCAGCCGAGGACAGGACTCGGGCTACGAGCAGTACTTC.

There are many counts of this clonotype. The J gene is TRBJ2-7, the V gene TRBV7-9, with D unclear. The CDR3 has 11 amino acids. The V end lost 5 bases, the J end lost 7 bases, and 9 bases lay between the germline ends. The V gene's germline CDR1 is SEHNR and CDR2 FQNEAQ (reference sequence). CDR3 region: CASSITREQYF. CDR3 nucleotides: TGTGCCAGCAGCATAACCCGGGAGCAGTACTTC.

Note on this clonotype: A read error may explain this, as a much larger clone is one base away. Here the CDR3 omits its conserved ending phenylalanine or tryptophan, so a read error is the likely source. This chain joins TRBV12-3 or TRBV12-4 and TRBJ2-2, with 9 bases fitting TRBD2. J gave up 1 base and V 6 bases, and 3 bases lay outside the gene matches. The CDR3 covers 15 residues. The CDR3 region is CASRRTSVNTGELFS. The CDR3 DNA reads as TGTGCCAGCAGAAGGACTAGCGTGAACACCGGGGAGCTGTTTTCT.

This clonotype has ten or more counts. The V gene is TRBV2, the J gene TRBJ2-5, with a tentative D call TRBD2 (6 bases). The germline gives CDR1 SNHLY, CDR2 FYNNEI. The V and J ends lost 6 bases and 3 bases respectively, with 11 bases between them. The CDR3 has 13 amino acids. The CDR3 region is CASRRDSEETQYF. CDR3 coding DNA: TGTGCCAGCAGGCGGGACTCCGAAGAGACCCAGTACTTC.

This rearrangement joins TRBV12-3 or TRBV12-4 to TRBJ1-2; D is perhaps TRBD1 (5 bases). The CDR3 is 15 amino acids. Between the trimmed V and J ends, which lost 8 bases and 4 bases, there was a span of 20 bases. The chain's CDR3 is CASAPGDRDFYGYTF. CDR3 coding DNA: TGTGCCAGCGCTCCGGGGGATCGGGACTTCTATGGCTACACCTTC.